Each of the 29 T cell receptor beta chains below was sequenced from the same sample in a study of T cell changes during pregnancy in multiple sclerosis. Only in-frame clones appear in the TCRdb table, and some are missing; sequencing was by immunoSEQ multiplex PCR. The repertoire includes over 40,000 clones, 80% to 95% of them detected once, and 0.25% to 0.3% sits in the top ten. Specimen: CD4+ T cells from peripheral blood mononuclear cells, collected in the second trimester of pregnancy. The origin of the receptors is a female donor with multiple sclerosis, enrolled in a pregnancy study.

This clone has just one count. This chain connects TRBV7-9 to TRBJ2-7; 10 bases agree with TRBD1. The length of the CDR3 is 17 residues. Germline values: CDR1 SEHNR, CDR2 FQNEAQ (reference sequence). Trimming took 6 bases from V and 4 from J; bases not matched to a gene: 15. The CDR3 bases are TGTGCCAGCAGATCCACTACCGGGGACAGGGGCTCTTACGAGCAGTACTTC. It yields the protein CASRSTTGDRGSYEQYF. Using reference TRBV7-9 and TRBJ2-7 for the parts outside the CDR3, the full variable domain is DTGVSQNPRHKITKRGQNVTFRCDPISEHNRLYWYRQTLGQGPEFLTYFQNEAQLEKSRLLSDRFSAERPKGSFSTLEIQRTEQGDSAMYLCASRSTTGDRGSYEQYFGPGTRLTVT.

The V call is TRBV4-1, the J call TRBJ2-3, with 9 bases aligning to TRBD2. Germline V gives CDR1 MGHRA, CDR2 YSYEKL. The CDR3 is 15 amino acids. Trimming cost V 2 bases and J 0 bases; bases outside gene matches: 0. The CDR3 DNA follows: TGCGCCAGCAGCCAACTAGCGGGGAGCACAGATACGCAGTATTTT. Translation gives CASSQLAGSTDTQYF.

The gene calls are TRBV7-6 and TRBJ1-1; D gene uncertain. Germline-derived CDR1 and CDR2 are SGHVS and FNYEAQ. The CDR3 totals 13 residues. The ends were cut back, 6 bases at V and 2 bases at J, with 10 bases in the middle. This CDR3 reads CASRRRGNTEAFF. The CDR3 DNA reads TGTGCCAGCAGACGTCGGGGTAACACTGAAGCTTTCTTT. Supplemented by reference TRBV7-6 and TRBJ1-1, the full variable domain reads GAGVSQSPRYKVTKRGQDVALRCDPISGHVSLYWYRQALGQGPEFLTYFNYEAQQDKSGLPNDRFSAERPEGSISTLTIQRTEQRDSAMYRCASRRRGNTEAFFGQGTRLTVV.

The CDR3 coding sequence is TGTGCCAGCAGCCCAAATCAGGGGGCTAATGAAAAACTGTTTTTT. Protein sequence: CASSPNQGANEKLFF. V gene TRBV9 combines with J gene TRBJ1-4; TRBD1 matches 7 bases. Germline V CDR1 and CDR2: SGDLS, YYNGEE. This CDR3 is 15 amino acids long. J was trimmed by 3 bases and V by 4 bases; bases with no gene match: 6.

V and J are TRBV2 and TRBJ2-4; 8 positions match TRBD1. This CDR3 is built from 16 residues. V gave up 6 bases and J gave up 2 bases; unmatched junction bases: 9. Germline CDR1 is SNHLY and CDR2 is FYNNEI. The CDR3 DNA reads TGTGCCAGCAGAAAAGACAGGGGTGGAACCAAAAACATTCAGTACTTC. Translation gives CASRKDRGGTKNIQYF.

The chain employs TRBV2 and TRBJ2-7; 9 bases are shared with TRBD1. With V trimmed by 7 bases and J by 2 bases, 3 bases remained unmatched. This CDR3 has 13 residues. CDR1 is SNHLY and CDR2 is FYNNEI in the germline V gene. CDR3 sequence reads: CASKRDRAYEQYF. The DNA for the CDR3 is TGTGCCAGCAAAAGGGACAGGGCCTACGAGCAGTACTTC.

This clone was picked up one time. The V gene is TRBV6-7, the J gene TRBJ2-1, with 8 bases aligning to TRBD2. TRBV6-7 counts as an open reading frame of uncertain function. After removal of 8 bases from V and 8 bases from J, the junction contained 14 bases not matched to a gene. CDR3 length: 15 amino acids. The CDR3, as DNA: TGTGCCAGCGGTTCCTTACGGGGGGGCGGTGATGAGCAGTTCTTC. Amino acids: CASGSLRGGGDEQFF.

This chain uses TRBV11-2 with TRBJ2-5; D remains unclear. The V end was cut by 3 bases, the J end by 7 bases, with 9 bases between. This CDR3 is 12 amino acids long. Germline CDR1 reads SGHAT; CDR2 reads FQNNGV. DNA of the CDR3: TGTGCCAGCAGCTTTGCCGAGGTGACCCAGTACTTC. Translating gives CASSFAEVTQYF.

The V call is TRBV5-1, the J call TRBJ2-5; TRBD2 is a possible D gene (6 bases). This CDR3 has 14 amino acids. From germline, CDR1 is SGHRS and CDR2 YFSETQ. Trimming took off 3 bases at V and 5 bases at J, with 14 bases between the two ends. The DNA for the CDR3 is TGCGCCAGCAGCTCGGGCGGGGTTACGGAGACCCAGTACTTC. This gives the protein CASSSGGVTETQYF.

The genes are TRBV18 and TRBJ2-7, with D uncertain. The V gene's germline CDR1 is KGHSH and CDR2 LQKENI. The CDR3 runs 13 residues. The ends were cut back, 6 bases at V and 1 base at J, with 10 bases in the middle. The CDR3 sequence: CASSPADSYEQYF. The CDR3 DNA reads TGTGCCAGCTCCCCGGCGGATTCCTACGAGCAGTACTTC. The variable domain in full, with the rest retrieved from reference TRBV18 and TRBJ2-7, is NAGVMQNPRHLVRRRGQEARLRCSPMKGHSHVYWYRQLPEEGLKFMVYLQKENIIDESGMPKERFSAEFPKEGPSILRIQQVVRGDSAAYFCASSPADSYEQYFGPGTRLTVT.

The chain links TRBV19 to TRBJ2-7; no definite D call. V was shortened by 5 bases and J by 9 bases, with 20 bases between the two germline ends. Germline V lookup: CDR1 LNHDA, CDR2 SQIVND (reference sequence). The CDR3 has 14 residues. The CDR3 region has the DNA TGTGCCAGTAGTCCTTACGTCGGAGTGAACGGGCAGTACTTC. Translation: CASSPYVGVNGQYF.

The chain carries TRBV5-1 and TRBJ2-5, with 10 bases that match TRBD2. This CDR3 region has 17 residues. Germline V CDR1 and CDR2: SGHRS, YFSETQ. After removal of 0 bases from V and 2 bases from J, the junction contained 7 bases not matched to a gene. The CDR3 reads CASSLALAGGPQETQYF. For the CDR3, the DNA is TGCGCCAGCAGCTTGGCTTTAGCGGGGGGCCCTCAAGAGACCCAGTACTTC.

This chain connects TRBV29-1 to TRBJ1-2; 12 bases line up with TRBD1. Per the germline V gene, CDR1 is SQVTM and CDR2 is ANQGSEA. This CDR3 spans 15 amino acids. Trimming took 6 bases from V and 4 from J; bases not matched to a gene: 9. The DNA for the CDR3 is TGCAGCGTAGGGACAGGGGGCCCTGGGGGCTATGGCTACACCTTC. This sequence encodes CSVGTGGPGGYGYTF.

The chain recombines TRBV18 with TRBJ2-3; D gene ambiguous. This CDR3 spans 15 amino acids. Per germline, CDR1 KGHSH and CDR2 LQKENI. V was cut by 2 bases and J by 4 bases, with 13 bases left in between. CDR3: CASSPSSGFPDTQYF. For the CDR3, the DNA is TGTGCCAGCTCACCATCTTCAGGATTCCCAGATACGCAGTATTTT.

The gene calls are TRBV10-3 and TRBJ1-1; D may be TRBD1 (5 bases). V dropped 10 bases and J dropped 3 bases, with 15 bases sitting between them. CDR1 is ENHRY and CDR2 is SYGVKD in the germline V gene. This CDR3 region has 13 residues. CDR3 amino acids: CASGLGADTEAFF. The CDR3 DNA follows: TGTGCCAGCGGCCTTGGGGCCGACACTGAAGCTTTCTTT.

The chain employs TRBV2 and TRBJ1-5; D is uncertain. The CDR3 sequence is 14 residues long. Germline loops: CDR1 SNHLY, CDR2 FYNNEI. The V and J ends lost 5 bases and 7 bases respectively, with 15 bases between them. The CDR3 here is CASSSGEGWQPQHF. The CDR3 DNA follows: TGTGCCAGCAGTTCTGGGGAGGGATGGCAGCCCCAGCATTTT.

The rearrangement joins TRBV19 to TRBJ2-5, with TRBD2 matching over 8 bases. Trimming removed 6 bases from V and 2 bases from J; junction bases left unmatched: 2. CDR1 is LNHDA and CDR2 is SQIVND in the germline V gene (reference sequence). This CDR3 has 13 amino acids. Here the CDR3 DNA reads TGTGCCAGTAGACGGGGGGGGCAAGAGACCCAGTACTTC. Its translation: CASRRGGQETQYF.

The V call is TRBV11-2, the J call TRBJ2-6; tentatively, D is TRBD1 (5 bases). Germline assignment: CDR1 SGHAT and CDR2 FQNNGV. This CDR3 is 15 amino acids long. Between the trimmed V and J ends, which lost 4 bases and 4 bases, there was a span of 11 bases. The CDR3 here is CASSSQGSGANVLTF. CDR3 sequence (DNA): TGTGCCAGCAGCTCGCAGGGATCCGGGGCCAACGTCCTGACTTTC.

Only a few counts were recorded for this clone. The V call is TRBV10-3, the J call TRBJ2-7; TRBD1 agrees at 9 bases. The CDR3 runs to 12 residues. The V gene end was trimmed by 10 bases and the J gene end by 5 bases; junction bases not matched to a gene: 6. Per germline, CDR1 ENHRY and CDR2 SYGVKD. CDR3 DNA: TGTGCCACCCGGACAGGGGACGACGAGCAGTACTTC. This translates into CATRTGDDEQYF.

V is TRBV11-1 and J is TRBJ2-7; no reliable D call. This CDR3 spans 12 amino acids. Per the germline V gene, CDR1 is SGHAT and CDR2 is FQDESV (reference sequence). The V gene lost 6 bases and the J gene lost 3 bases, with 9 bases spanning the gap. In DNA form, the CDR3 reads TGTGCCAGCAGTCTCGCCGGCTACGAGCAGTACTTC. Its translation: CASSLAGYEQYF.

The CDR3 protein is CASSQPGQGIRRAFF. The CDR3 region has the DNA TGCGCCAGCAGCCAACCGGGACAGGGGATCCGGCGGGCTTTCTTT. This chain joins TRBV4-1 and TRBJ1-1; TRBD1 agrees at 10 bases. This CDR3 region has 15 residues. Germline values: CDR1 MGHRA, CDR2 YSYEKL. V shed 2 bases and J 11 bases; nucleotides not matched to a gene: 11.

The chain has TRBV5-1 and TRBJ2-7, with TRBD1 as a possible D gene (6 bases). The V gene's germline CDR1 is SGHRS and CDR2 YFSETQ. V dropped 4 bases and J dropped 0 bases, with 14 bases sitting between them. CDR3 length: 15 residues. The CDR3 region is CASSPKQGRSYEQYF. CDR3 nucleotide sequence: TGCGCCAGCAGCCCTAAACAGGGCCGCTCCTACGAGCAGTACTTC.

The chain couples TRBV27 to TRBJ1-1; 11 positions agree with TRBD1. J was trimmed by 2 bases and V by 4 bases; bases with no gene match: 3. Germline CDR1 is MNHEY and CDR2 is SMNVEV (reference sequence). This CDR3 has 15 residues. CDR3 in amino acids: CASSSWTGGNTEAFF. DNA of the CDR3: TGTGCCAGCAGTTCATGGACAGGGGGCAACACTGAAGCTTTCTTT.

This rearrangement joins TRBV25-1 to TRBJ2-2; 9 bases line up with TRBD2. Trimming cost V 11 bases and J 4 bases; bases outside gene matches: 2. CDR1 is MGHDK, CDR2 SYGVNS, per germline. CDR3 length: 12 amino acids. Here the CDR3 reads CALAGLTGELFF. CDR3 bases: TGTGCCCTAGCGGGGCTCACCGGGGAGCTGTTTTTT. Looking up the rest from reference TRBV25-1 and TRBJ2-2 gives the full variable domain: EADIYQTPRYLVIGTGKKITLECSQTMGHDKMYWYQQDPGMELHLIHYSYGVNSTEKGDLSSESTVSRIRTEHFPLTLESARPSHTSQYLCALAGLTGELFFGEGSRLTVL.

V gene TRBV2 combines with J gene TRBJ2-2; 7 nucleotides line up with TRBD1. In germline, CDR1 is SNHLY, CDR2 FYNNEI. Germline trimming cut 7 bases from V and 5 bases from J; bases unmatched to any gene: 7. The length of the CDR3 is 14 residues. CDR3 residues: CASTDLRGTGELFF. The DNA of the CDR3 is TGTGCCAGCACGGACCTCAGGGGGACCGGGGAGCTGTTTTTT.

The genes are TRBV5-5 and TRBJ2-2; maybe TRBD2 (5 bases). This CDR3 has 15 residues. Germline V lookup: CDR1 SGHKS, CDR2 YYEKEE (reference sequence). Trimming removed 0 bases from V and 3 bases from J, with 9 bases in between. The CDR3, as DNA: TGTGCCAGCAGCTTGGTCCTAGCCGACACCGGGGAGCTGTTTTTT. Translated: CASSLVLADTGELFF.

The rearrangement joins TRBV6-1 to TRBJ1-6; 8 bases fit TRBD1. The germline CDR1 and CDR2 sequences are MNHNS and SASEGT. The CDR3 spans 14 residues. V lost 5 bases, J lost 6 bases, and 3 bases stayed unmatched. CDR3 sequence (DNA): TGTGCCAGCAGTTTTGACAGGGGTAATTCACCCCTCCACTTT. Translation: CASSFDRGNSPLHF.

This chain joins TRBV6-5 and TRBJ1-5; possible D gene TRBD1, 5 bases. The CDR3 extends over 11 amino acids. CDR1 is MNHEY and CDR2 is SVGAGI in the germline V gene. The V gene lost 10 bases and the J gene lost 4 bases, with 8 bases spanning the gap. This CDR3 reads CATGGNQPQHF. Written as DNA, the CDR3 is TGTGCCACCGGGGGGAATCAGCCCCAGCATTTT.

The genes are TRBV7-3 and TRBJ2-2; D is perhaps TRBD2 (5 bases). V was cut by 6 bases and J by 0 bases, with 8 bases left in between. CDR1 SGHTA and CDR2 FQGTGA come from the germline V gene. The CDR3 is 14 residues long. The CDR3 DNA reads TGTGCCAGCAGGATACTAGCGAACACCGGGGAGCTGTTTTTT. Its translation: CASRILANTGELFF.